The rows below give T cell receptor beta chains drawn from one sample of a study of blood T cell repertoires in COVID-19. Repertoires were generated with immunoSEQ multiplex PCR, while TCRdb's copy carries only in-frame clones and drops some. The top ten hold approximately 8.2% of the sample, which has approximately 140,000 clones, about 86% seen once. Sequenced: peripheral blood. All receptors derive from a woman aged 55-69 years with acute or convalescent COVID-19. The CDR3 runs from the conserved cysteine through the conserved F or W. The order of the fields is J gene, D gene, V gene, clone size, CDR3 DNA, CDR3 protein. The D gene is left open where the match is weak. Clone size is shown for a subset of rows, as once, few, many or a class of expanded clone.

J: TRBJ1-1
D: TRBD1
V: TRBV28
size: NA
DNA: TGTGCCAGCAGTTGGACAGGGAGTCGTACTGAAGCTTTCTTT
CDR3: CASSWTGSRTEAFF

J: TRBJ2-7
D: NA
V: TRBV6-5
size: NA
DNA: TGTGCCAGCAGGTCGGGACACAGTTACGAGCAGTACTTC
CDR3: CASRSGHSYEQYF

J: TRBJ1-2
D: NA
V: TRBV5-4
size: NA
DNA: TGTGCCAGCAGCTTGGATGGCAACTATGGCTACACCTTC
CDR3: CASSLDGNYGYTF

J: TRBJ2-7
D: NA
V: TRBV7-2
size: NA
DNA: TGTGCCAGCAGCTTAGAGTCGCAGTACGAGCAGTACTTC
CDR3: CASSLESQYEQYF

J: TRBJ2-7
D: NA
V: TRBV27
size: NA
DNA: TGTGCCAGCAGCCCCCACAGTCCCCTCTACGAGCAGTACTTC
CDR3: CASSPHSPLYEQYF

J: TRBJ1-2
D: NA
V: TRBV18
size: NA
DNA: TGTGCCAGCTCACAGTCGACCACATCGGGTGGCTACACCTTC
CDR3: CASSQSTTSGGYTF

J: TRBJ2-5
D: NA
V: TRBV7-9
size: once
DNA: TGTGCCAGCCTCCTCCTCGAGACCCAGTACTTC
CDR3: CASLLLETQYF

J: TRBJ1-2
D: TRBD1
V: TRBV6-5
size: NA
DNA: TGTGCCAGCAGACCCCCGGGACAGGACTATGGCTACACCTTC
CDR3: CASRPPGQDYGYTF

J: TRBJ2-5
D: TRBD1
V: TRBV7-9
size: NA
DNA: TGTGCCAGCAGCGCGTCAGGGGGCCGGGAGACCCAGTACTTC
CDR3: CASSASGGRETQYF

J: TRBJ2-3
D: TRBD2
V: TRBV24-1
size: once
DNA: TGTGCCACCAGTGACCGTAGCGGGGGGGCAGATACGCAGTATTTT
CDR3: CATSDRSGGADTQYF

J: TRBJ1-4
D: TRBD1
V: TRBV7-9
size: NA
DNA: TGTGCCAGCAGGGACACAGGGGTTAAACTGTTTTTT
CDR3: CASRDTGVKLFF

J: TRBJ2-7
D: TRBD1
V: TRBV28
size: NA
DNA: TGTGCCAGCAGTCTACGGACAGGCTCCTACGAGCAGTACTTC
CDR3: CASSLRTGSYEQYF

J: TRBJ2-7
D: NA
V: TRBV29-1
size: NA
DNA: TGCAGCGTTGGGCAGGCGAACTCCTACGAGCAGTACTTC
CDR3: CSVGQANSYEQYF

J: TRBJ1-2
D: TRBD1
V: TRBV5-1
size: NA
DNA: TGCGCCAGCAGCGTGACAGGGGGCTATGGCTACACCTTC
CDR3: CASSVTGGYGYTF